The clone carrying this T cell receptor (beta chain) was observed a handful of times. Its matching antigen is unknown. The sample carries other DNA sequences with the same CDR3. The source of the sample is a study of cytotoxic CD8 clonotypes in ibrutinib-treated CLL. Study overall: Across the patients, approximately 10 were relapsed/refractory, 15 treatment-naive and approximately 17 IGHV unmutated.

Findings of the study overall: A difference in sampling times existed between sustained-remission and progressing patients. Clonality was higher at baseline than in age-matched healthy donors and tracked circulating CD8+ T-cell counts.

Data came from immunoSEQ multiplex PCR; TCRdb stores just in-frame clones and leaves some out. The data hold more than 200,000 clones, with roughly 70% observed a single time. The ends were cut back, 2 bases at V and 7 bases at J, with 3 bases in the middle. The CDR3 has 11 amino acids. Per germline, CDR1 SGDLS and CDR2 YYNGEE. This receptor was taken from a human donor with chronic lymphocytic leukemia. The J gene is TRBJ2-2, the V gene TRBV9; no firm D call. The sample consisted of PBMCs, taken after 24 months of ibrutinib treatment. As DNA, the CDR3 is TGTGCCAGCAGCGTGGGCGGGGAGCTGTTTTTT. It is translated as CASSVGGELFF.